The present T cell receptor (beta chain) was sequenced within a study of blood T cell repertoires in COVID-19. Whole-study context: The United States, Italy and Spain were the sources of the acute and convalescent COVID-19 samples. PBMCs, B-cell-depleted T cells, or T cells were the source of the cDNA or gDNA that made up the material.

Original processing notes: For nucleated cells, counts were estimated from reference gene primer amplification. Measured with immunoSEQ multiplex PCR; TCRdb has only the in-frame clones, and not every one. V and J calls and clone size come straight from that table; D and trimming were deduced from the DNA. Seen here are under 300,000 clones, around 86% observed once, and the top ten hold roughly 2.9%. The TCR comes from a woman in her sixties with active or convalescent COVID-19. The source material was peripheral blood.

CDR3 in DNA: TGCGCCAGCTCGACAGGGGGCCGCACTACAGATACGCAGTATTTT. It specifies CASSTGGRTTDTQYF. The V call is TRBV4-3, the J call TRBJ2-3, with TRBD1 matching over 10 bases. V was pared by 8 bases and J by 3 bases, with 8 bases of the junction left unmatched. In germline, CDR1 is LGHNA, CDR2 YSLEER. The CDR3 totals 15 residues.